One T cell receptor (beta chain) is described in this entry. This clone's antigen is unknown. There are no base qualities to consult, and no much larger clone falls within one base. Libraries were constructed by the immunoSEQ multiplex PCR assay. RNA was extracted from all samples and reverse transcribed into cDNA as template for TCR sequencing. SuperScript III was used for first-strand cDNA synthesis, primed with a 2:1 mix of oligo-dT and random hexamers. A synthetic immune receptor repertoire was used to gauge amplification bias, and whatever bias remained was removed computationally. In the source study's methods: Raw reads were preprocessed to remove errors, and CDR3 was defined according to IMGT conventions as the region from the conserved cysteine to phenylalanine. Clonality was computed as 1 minus the Shannon entropy, with the entropy normalized by log2 of the number of productive unique TCRs. Whether scalp clones were CD4 or CD8 was inferred by matching scalp TCRbeta sequences against CD4 and CD8 repertoires sorted from blood. In its TCRdb copy, this immuneACCESS table keeps in-frame sequences only and misses some clones. Where compared with another copy, unresolved V genes explain less than half of these, and the others have no known cause. The DNA was the basis for D and trimming; V, J and clone size are from that table. The sample yields some 12,000 clones; approximately 61% were counted once. The top ten clonotypes cover 11% to 15% of the sample.

This sample is drawn from a study of CD8+ T cells in alopecia areata (dated by TCRdb to 2016 to 2019). With regard to the full study: The treated patients took part in an open-label pilot trial in which moderate-to-severe alopecia areata was treated with oral tofacitinib at 5 to 10 mg twice daily. Patients stayed on tofacitinib for 6 to 18 months and then had 6 months of follow-up off drug so that delayed response and recurrence could be assessed. The study used high-throughput TCRbeta sequencing to examine T cell clonal expansion in alopecia areata, in both the C3H/HeJ mouse model and human patients. Human TCRbeta sequencing covered scalp tissue and sorted CD4+ and CD8+ peripheral blood T cells from patchy and totalis/universalis alopecia areata patients and healthy controls. Biopsies were taken from tofacitinib-treated patients at baseline and again at 4 and 24 weeks into treatment, and several of those patients also had a later scalp biopsy. Clonality in the scalp was compared among normal scalp (n=4), patchy alopecia areata scalp (n=8), and alopecia totalis/universalis scalp (n=8). RNA came from the PAXgene miRNA kit for fixed scalp, the miRNeasy kit for PBMCs, and the RNeasy kit for mouse skin. TCRbeta CDR3 regions were amplified by immunoSEQ multiplex PCR using 35 Vbeta forward and 13 Jbeta reverse primers. Study-wide conclusions, independent of this receptor: Compared with normal scalp, lesional scalp had higher clonality and more expanded CD8+ clones, particularly in alopecia totalis/universalis, a pattern that suggests antigenic drive. Compared with mice, TCR sequences shared between patients were less clear, possibly partly because of HLA diversity across the patient population. Scalp TCR repertoire analysis is complicated because resident alphabeta T cells in normal human skin are also sequenced, whereas mouse skin is dominated by gammadelta T cells.

The V and J ends are trimmed by 8 bases and 2 bases, leaving 14 bases between them. From the germline V gene (reference sequence), CDR1 is SEHNR and CDR2 is FQNEAQ. The CDR3, from cysteine to phenylalanine, totals 14 residues. Of the read, only the CDR3 DNA is kept; its 42 bases are in frame from base 1. Peripheral blood and lesional scalp punch biopsies were obtained from patients with alopecia areata. Human scalp biopsies were immediately fixed in PAXgene tissue containers. The TCR sequence derives from a human donor with alopecia areata. The chain links TRBV7-9 with TRBJ2-3; matching of 6 bases hints at TRBD2 as the D gene. Material for sequencing was skin. Here is the DNA: TGTGCCAGCGGGTCTAGCGCCGCCACAGATACGCAGTATTTT. This yields the protein CASGSSAATDTQYF. Reference TRBV7-9 and TRBJ2-3 genes cover what lies past the CDR3, so the full variable domain is DTGVSQNPRHKITKRGQNVTFRCDPISEHNRLYWYRQTLGQGPEFLTYFQNEAQLEKSRLLSDRFSAERPKGSFSTLEIQRTEQGDSAMYLCASGSSAATDTQYFGPGTRLTVL.